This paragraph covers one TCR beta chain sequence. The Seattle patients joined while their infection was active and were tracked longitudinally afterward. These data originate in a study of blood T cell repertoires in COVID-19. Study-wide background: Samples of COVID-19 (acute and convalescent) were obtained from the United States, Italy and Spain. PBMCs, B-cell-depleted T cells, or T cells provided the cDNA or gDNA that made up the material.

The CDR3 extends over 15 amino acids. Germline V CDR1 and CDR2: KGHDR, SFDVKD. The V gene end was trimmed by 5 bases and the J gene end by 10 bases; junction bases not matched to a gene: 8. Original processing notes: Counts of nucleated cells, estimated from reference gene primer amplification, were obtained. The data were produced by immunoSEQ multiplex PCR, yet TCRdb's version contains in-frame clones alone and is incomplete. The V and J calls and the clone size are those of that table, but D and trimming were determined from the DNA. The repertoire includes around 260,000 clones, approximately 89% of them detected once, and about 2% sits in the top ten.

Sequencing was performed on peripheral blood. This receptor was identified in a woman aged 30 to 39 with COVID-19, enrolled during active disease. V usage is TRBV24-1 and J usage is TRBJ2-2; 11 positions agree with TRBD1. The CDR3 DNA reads TGTGCCACCAGTGCCCAGGACAGGGGGCAAGTGGAGCTGTTTTTT. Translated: CATSAQDRGQVELFF.